These 28 T cell receptor beta chains originate from one sample sequenced in a study of blood T cell repertoires in COVID-19. Profiled with immunoSEQ multiplex PCR; TCRdb holds only in-frame clones, not every one. The table lists 35,000 to 50,000 clones, over 75% of them singletons. Sequences were obtained from peripheral blood. These TCRs come from a human donor in a cohort sampled during active COVID-19.

The chain is built from TRBV5-1 and TRBJ2-2; TRBD1 aligns across 7 bases. This CDR3 region has 15 residues. Germline V gene sequence: CDR1 SGHRS, CDR2 YFSETQ. J gave up 4 bases and V 4 bases, and 7 bases lay outside the gene matches. DNA for the CDR3: TGCGCCAGCAGCCTGGGACAGCATCCCACCGGGGAGCTGTTTTTT. This translates into CASSLGQHPTGELFF.

This chain joins TRBV12-3 or TRBV12-4 and TRBJ2-1, with D hard to call. CDR3 length: 11 amino acids. Trimming removed 8 bases from V and 3 bases from J, with 5 bases in between. Here the CDR3 DNA reads TGTGCCAGCCTTAACTACAATGAGCAGTTCTTC. This encodes CASLNYNEQFF.

The rearrangement uses TRBV7-2 and TRBJ2-5; 8 positions match TRBD2. Germline CDR1 is SGHTA and CDR2 is FQGNSA. This CDR3 is built from 15 residues. With 5 bases clipped from V and 0 bases from J, the junction kept 5 bases outside the gene matches. Written as DNA, the CDR3 is TGTGCCAGCAGCCGGGGGGGCCTATACCAAGAGACCCAGTACTTC. This encodes CASSRGGLYQETQYF.

The rearrangement uses TRBV20-1 and TRBJ1-3; no clear D gene. V lost 6 bases and J lost 0, with 3 bases in between. The length of the CDR3 is 11 residues. Germline lookup yields CDR1 DFQATT and CDR2 SNEGSKA (reference sequence). DNA of the CDR3: TGCAGTGCCCTCTCTGGAAACACCATATATTTT. Translation: CSALSGNTIYF.

The chain uses TRBV3-1 (or the pseudogene TRBV3-2) and TRBJ1-6, with a weak D call TRBD1 (6 bases). Germline values: CDR1 LGHDT, CDR2 YNNKEL (reference sequence). V lost 4 bases and J lost 3, with 13 bases in between. This CDR3 has 16 residues. For the CDR3, the DNA is TGTGCCAGCAGCCCTACTCAGGGGAGCTATAATTCACCCCTCCACTTT. Translation: CASSPTQGSYNSPLHF.

V and J are TRBV10-1 and TRBJ2-7, with 7 bases matching TRBD2. Germline lookup yields CDR1 WNHNN and CDR2 SYGVQD (reference sequence). With 3 bases clipped from V and 3 bases from J, the junction kept 8 bases outside the gene matches. The CDR3 has 15 residues. The CDR3 DNA sequence: TGCGCCAGCAGTGATGGGTGGGGGGGGTTCTACGAGCAGTACTTC. It yields the protein CASSDGWGGFYEQYF.

The genes are TRBV19 and TRBJ2-7; TRBD2 agrees at 12 bases. Germline assignment: CDR1 LNHDA and CDR2 SQIVND (reference sequence). CDR3 length equals 14 residues. The V gene end was trimmed by 6 bases and the J gene end by 4 bases; junction bases not matched to a gene: 4. This chain's CDR3 is CASSPGTSGYEQYF. In nucleotides, the CDR3 is TGTGCCAGTAGCCCCGGGACTAGCGGGTACGAGCAGTACTTC. Full variable domain (rest looked up from reference TRBV19 and TRBJ2-7): DGGITQSPKYLFRKEGQNVTLSCEQNLNHDAMYWYRQDPGQGLRLIYYSQIVNDFQKGDIAEGYSVSREKKESFPLTVTSAQKNPTAFYLCASSPGTSGYEQYFGPGTRLTVT.

The V gene is TRBV2, the J gene TRBJ2-6, with TRBD2 matching 7 bases. This CDR3 has 16 amino acids. V was pared by 3 bases and J by 2 bases, with 4 bases of the junction left unmatched. The germline CDR1 and CDR2 sequences are SNHLY and FYNNEI. The CDR3 loop reads CASSEGGKAGANVLTF. As DNA, the CDR3 is TGTGCCAGCAGTGAGGGAGGGAAGGCTGGGGCCAACGTCCTGACTTTC.

This clone was observed a few times. The chain links TRBV9 to TRBJ2-7; D may be TRBD1 (5 bases). Germline CDR1 and CDR2: SGDLS and YYNGEE. This CDR3 has 15 amino acids. V lost 0 bases to trimming and J lost 4 bases, with 14 bases between them. CDR3 sequence: CASSVDWTPQYEQYF. In DNA form, the CDR3 reads TGTGCCAGCAGCGTAGATTGGACACCCCAATACGAGCAGTACTTC.

J is TRBJ2-2 and V is TRBV5-1; D unclear. Trimming stripped 4 bases from V and 5 bases from J, with 12 bases between. CDR1 and CDR2 (germline): SGHRS, YFSETQ. There are 14 residues in the CDR3. CDR3 in DNA: TGCGCCAGCAGCCTGGACCCTACGACCGGGGAGCTGTTTTTT. The encoded protein is CASSLDPTTGELFF.

This sequence joins TRBV5-5 and TRBJ1-1, with 7 nucleotides matching TRBD1. This CDR3 spans 15 amino acids. The J segment lost 4 bases and the V segment lost 0 bases, leaving 6 bases of the junction unmatched. Germline V lookup: CDR1 SGHKS, CDR2 YYEKEE (reference sequence). DNA for the CDR3: TGTGCCAGCAGCTTGGAGGGCAGGGGGAGCACTGAAGCTTTCTTT. Translation gives CASSLEGRGSTEAFF.

The J gene is TRBJ1-4, the V gene TRBV5-4; 7 bases align to TRBD1. Germline CDR1 SGHNT, CDR2 YYREEE (reference sequence). The CDR3 is 15 residues long. V was pared by 4 bases and J by 2 bases, with 5 bases of the junction left unmatched. The CDR3 loop is CASSQTGATNEKLFF. The DNA of the CDR3 is TGTGCCAGCAGCCAAACAGGGGCGACTAATGAAAAACTGTTTTTT.

The chain carries TRBV5-3 and TRBJ1-3; possible D gene TRBD1, 5 bases. TRBV5-3 is noted as an ORF with a role that remains uncertain. The CDR3 contains 19 residues. V was clipped by 1 base and J by 0 bases, with 20 bases between them. Written as DNA, the CDR3 is TGTGCCAGAAGCTTGTGGGCAGGGCAGAACTTACACTCTGGAAACACCATATATTTT. Translating gives CARSLWAGQNLHSGNTIYF.

The count of this clone is one. The chain couples TRBV6-1 to TRBJ2-5, with a weak D call TRBD2 (6 bases). This CDR3 region has 14 residues. V was cut by 0 bases and J by 5 bases, with 10 bases left in between. Germline assignment: CDR1 MNHNS and CDR2 SASEGT. CDR3 DNA: TGTGCCAGCAGTGAAGCGGGGGGTTGGGAGACCCAGTACTTC. Its translation: CASSEAGGWETQYF.

The J gene is TRBJ2-3, the V gene TRBV3-1 (or the pseudogene TRBV3-2); no clear D. The CDR3 length is 15 residues. Germline lookup yields CDR1 LGHDT and CDR2 YNNKEL (reference sequence). Trimming left V 3 bases short and J 0 bases short, with 10 bases between. As DNA, the CDR3 is TGTGCCAGCAGCCATCTACCTGCTAGCACAGATACGCAGTATTTT. Amino acids: CASSHLPASTDTQYF.

The chain links TRBV3-1 (or the pseudogene TRBV3-2) to TRBJ1-3, with 9 bases matching TRBD1. CDR1 and CDR2 from the germline V gene are LGHDT and YNNKEL (reference sequence). V was clipped by 3 bases and J by 4 bases; unmatched bases: 7. The CDR3 is 16 amino acids. The DNA for the CDR3 is TGTGCCAGCAGCCACCAGGACAGGGGTATCGGAAACACCATATATTTT. Translating gives CASSHQDRGIGNTIYF.

The V and J genes are TRBV29-1 and TRBJ1-1; D is unclear. Trimming cost V 7 bases and J 0 bases, with 9 bases left between them. This CDR3 is 12 amino acids long. CDR1 and CDR2 from the germline V gene are SQVTM and ANQGSEA. CDR3 coding DNA: TGCAGCGCTAGATTACTGAACACTGAAGCTTTCTTT. Translated: CSARLLNTEAFF.

This clone was seen only once. V and J are TRBV18 and TRBJ2-3, with a weak D call TRBD2 (5 bases). Germline CDR1 reads KGHSH; CDR2 reads LQKENI. V was shortened by 4 bases and J by 0 bases, with 17 bases between the two germline ends. There are 17 residues in the CDR3. The CDR3 sequence is CASSRGGYIASTDTQYF. For the CDR3, the DNA is TGTGCCAGCTCACGAGGCGGGTACATCGCTAGCACAGATACGCAGTATTTT.

V gene TRBV11-2 combines with J gene TRBJ2-1; D is perhaps TRBD2 (5 bases). This CDR3 region has 15 residues. V lost 10 bases and J lost 5, with 21 bases in between. The germline CDR1 and CDR2 sequences are SGHAT and FQNNGV. For the CDR3, the DNA is TGTGCCACCCGAGAAAAAGGGCTAGCCCACAATGAGCAGTTCTTC. Translating it yields CATREKGLAHNEQFF. Combining the CDR3 with reference TRBV11-2 and TRBJ2-1 gives the whole variable domain EAGVAQSPRYKIIEKRQSVAFWCNPISGHATLYWYQQILGQGPKLLIQFQNNGVVDDSQLPKDRFSAERLKGVDSTLKIQPAKLEDSAVYLCATREKGLAHNEQFFGPGTRLTVL.

The DNA for the CDR3 is TGCAGCGTTCGGGACTCTTACACCTACGAGCAGTACTTC. It specifies CSVRDSYTYEQYF. This chain uses TRBV29-1 with TRBJ2-7, with a tentative D call TRBD2 (6 bases). Trimming took off 5 bases at V and 2 bases at J, with 13 bases between the two ends. Germline values: CDR1 SQVTM, CDR2 ANQGSEA. The CDR3 loop spans 13 amino acids.

This chain links TRBV24-1 with TRBJ1-5; TRBD1 matches at 7 bases. Per the germline V gene, CDR1 is KGHDR and CDR2 is SFDVKD. The ends lost 9 bases at V and 7 bases at J; junction bases unmatched: 8. The CDR3 totals 13 residues. CDR3 bases: TGTGCCACCCACGGGCAGGGGGACCAGCCCCAGCATTTT. It encodes CATHGQGDQPQHF.

The chain joins TRBV2 to TRBJ2-1, with D possibly matching TRBD2 (6 bases). The ends were cut back, 11 bases at V and 3 bases at J, with 8 bases in the middle. The CDR3 runs 11 residues. Germline assignment: CDR1 SNHLY and CDR2 FYNNEI. The CDR3 DNA reads TGTGCCGGGGGAGGCTACAATGAGCAGTTCTTC. Protein: CAGGGYNEQFF.

This sequence joins TRBV3-1 (or the pseudogene TRBV3-2) and TRBJ2-2; 9 positions match TRBD1. Looked up from germline, CDR1 is LGHDT and CDR2 is YNNKEL (reference sequence). This CDR3 contains 16 residues. The trim removed 2 bases at V and 6 bases at J, leaving 7 bases unmatched. The CDR3 protein is CASSQSGTGFAGELFF. DNA of the CDR3: TGTGCCAGCAGCCAATCCGGGACAGGGTTCGCCGGGGAGCTGTTTTTT.

The chain links TRBV27 to TRBJ2-7, with a possible D match to TRBD1 (5 bases). Germline V gene sequence: CDR1 MNHEY, CDR2 SMNVEV (reference sequence). This CDR3 comprises 15 residues. V was trimmed by 2 bases and J by 2 bases, leaving 13 bases between them. The CDR3 nucleotides are TGTGCCAGCAGTTTAAAGACGGCAGGGACCTACGAGCAGTACTTC. Translated, it gives CASSLKTAGTYEQYF.

This sequence joins TRBV19 and TRBJ2-2; 12 bases are a match to TRBD1. CDR1 is LNHDA, CDR2 SQIVND, per germline (reference sequence). The trim removed 6 bases at V and 3 bases at J, leaving 8 bases unmatched. The CDR3 has 17 residues. The CDR3 reads CASRGQGAGGDTGELFF. The DNA for the CDR3 is TGTGCCAGTAGGGGACAGGGGGCCGGAGGGGACACCGGGGAGCTGTTTTTT.

The chain carries TRBV24-1 and TRBJ2-2; no clear D. Per the germline V gene, CDR1 is KGHDR and CDR2 is SFDVKD. V was trimmed by 3 bases and J by 5 bases, leaving 9 bases between them. The CDR3 is 14 residues long. The CDR3, as DNA: TGTGCCACCAGTGATCCCATACGGACCGGGGAGCTGTTTTTT. Its protein product is CATSDPIRTGELFF.

Only one count was recorded for this clone. The V call is TRBV5-1, the J call TRBJ2-6; the D is unclear. Trimming removed 2 bases from V and 1 base from J, with 4 bases in between. Germline assignment: CDR1 SGHRS and CDR2 YFSETQ. The CDR3 is 14 residues long. The CDR3 coding sequence is TGCGCCAGCAGCTTCCAGTCTGGGGCCAACGTCCTGACTTTC. It is translated as CASSFQSGANVLTF.

The chain employs TRBV27 and TRBJ2-7, with TRBD1 matching 7 bases. The V segment lost 4 bases and the J segment 3 bases; nucleotides outside the gene matches: 9. Germline-derived CDR1 and CDR2 are MNHEY and SMNVEV (reference sequence). There are 15 residues in the CDR3. In DNA, the CDR3 is TGTGCCAGCAGTTCGCCCCCCCCAGGGGGCTACGAGCAGTACTTC. Protein product: CASSSPPPGGYEQYF.